This T cell receptor (beta chain) was identified during a study of cytomegalovirus exposure and HLA in healthy donors (dated by TCRdb to about 2017). Background on the whole study: According to a later analysis, the 120 or so validation repertoires were produced on the same platform as the 666 repertoires of the first cohort. The study combined high-throughput TCR immunosequencing, statistical association of individual TCRs with disease status, and machine learning to predict cytomegalovirus infection status. A separate validation cohort of approximately 130 different subjects was used in addition to the approximately 700-subject first cohort. The study aimed to test whether signatures of past pathogen exposure could be identified by cataloging public T cell receptors. The paper's findings and limits, for the study overall: In the study, 164 TCR beta chains were listed as associated with cytomegalovirus. All 130 or so repertoires were used to score co-occurrence in the validation cohort in a later analysis, because that analysis had no HLA typing for the cohort. Of the cluster scores, approximately 95% were above 0 in a later analysis, which found that TCRs clustered in the first cohort also tended to co-occur in the 120 validation repertoires. In vitro tests confirmed that a few of the cytomegalovirus-associated TCR beta chains recognize cytomegalovirus antigens. While some public TCRs were present in many individuals, most TCR sequences turned up only very rarely across donors. According to the authors, the approach could potentially be generalized to other disease states and immunological phenotypes. In both the original and validation cohorts, the classifier was reported to diagnose cytomegalovirus status with high specificity and sensitivity.

V and J lose 4 bases and 5 bases, and a span of 9 bases separates them. Measured from the cysteine to the phenylalanine, the CDR3 is 12 residues long. Kept here is only the CDR3 DNA, which spans 36 bases and is read in frame from base 1. According to the germline V gene (reference sequence), CDR1 reads SGHAT and CDR2 reads FQDESV. Notes on this clone: It lacks a known antigen. Base-call qualities are not available, and no considerably larger clone is one nucleotide away.

The library was made by the immunoSEQ multiplex PCR assay. Turning to the authors' computational methods: To diagnose cytomegalovirus status from the catalog of TCR beta chain sequences, a statistical classification framework was built. Drawn from immuneACCESS, this table holds only the in-frame rearrangements with V and J called that TCRdb kept. Clones are partly lost; checked studies trace under half to an unresolved V gene and leave the rest unexplained. That table furnishes V, J and clone size, whereas the DNA furnished D and trimming. Across this sample there are around 58,000 clones, with 80% to 90% seen only once. In total, the top ten clones hold approximately 1.5% of the sample. The donors belonged to the validation cohort of around 120 subjects, which was separate from the roughly 670-subject first cohort.

The clonotype comes from a young woman in good health and CMV-seronegative. The chain is made from TRBV11-1 and TRBJ2-7; TRBD2 is perhaps the D gene, given 5 matching bases. The sample was PBMCs. The nucleotides read TGTGCCAGCAGCTCCGAGGGCCACGAGCAGTACTTC. Its protein is CASSSEGHEQYF.